One sample yielded the 28 T cell receptor beta chains listed below, sequenced in a study of blood T cell repertoires in COVID-19. The data were produced by immunoSEQ multiplex PCR, yet TCRdb's version contains in-frame clones alone and is incomplete. The data contain a few hundred thousand clones, 70% to 90% of them singletons. The sample taken for sequencing was peripheral blood. The receptors were gathered from a man between 18 and 29 years old with COVID-19, enrolled during active disease.

The V and J genes are TRBV2 and TRBJ1-4, with D perhaps matching TRBD1 (5 bases). The CDR3 runs to 15 residues. V was pared by 0 bases and J by 1 base, with 6 bases between. Germline V gene sequence: CDR1 SNHLY, CDR2 FYNNEI. The CDR3 nucleotides are TGTGCCAGCAGTGAAGCGGGGGGAACTAATGAAAAACTGTTTTTT. It codes for CASSEAGGTNEKLFF.

This clone was seen once. CDR3 in amino acids: CASSSGGAYNEQFF. The CDR3 coding sequence is TGTGCCAGCAGCAGCGGGGGGGCCTACAATGAGCAGTTCTTC. This chain uses TRBV2 with TRBJ2-1, with TRBD2 identical over 10 bases. V gave up 6 bases and J gave up 2 bases; unmatched junction bases: 1. This CDR3 is 14 amino acids long. Germline CDR1 SNHLY, CDR2 FYNNEI. The variable domain in full, with the rest retrieved from reference TRBV2 and TRBJ2-1, is EPEVTQTPSHQVTQMGQEVILRCVPISNHLYFYWYRQILGQKVEFLVSFYNNEISEKSEIFDDQFSVERPDGSNFTLKIRSTKLEDSAMYFCASSSGGAYNEQFFGPGTRLTVL.

The chain is built from TRBV11-3 and TRBJ2-5; no clear D gene. The CDR3 covers 12 residues. Germline CDR1 is SGHNT and CDR2 is YENEEA. Trimming cost V 2 bases and J 5 bases, with 6 bases left between them. CDR3 sequence (DNA): TGTGCCAGCAGCTTAAGGCGGGAGACCCAGTACTTC. Translating it yields CASSLRRETQYF.

The chain is built from TRBV5-3 and TRBJ1-2, with a weak D call TRBD1 (6 bases). TRBV5-3 is an ORF for which the function is uncertain. Trimming stripped 0 bases from V and 4 bases from J, with 10 bases between. The CDR3 runs to 14 residues. The CDR3 loop is CARSLGQAGYGYTF. CDR3 sequence (DNA): TGTGCCAGAAGCTTGGGACAGGCTGGCTATGGCTACACCTTC.

The V gene is TRBV19, the J gene TRBJ2-3, with D hard to call. Trimming took off 0 bases at V and 3 bases at J, with 10 bases between the two ends. This CDR3 spans 15 amino acids. The germline gives CDR1 LNHDA, CDR2 SQIVND (reference sequence). DNA of the CDR3: TGTGCCAGTAGTATAGATCCCCGCGGAACAGATACGCAGTATTTT. It is translated as CASSIDPRGTDTQYF.

The chain uses TRBV5-1 and TRBJ2-1, with TRBD2 matching over 10 bases. The CDR3 loop spans 15 amino acids. The germline gives CDR1 SGHRS, CDR2 YFSETQ. V was pared by 4 bases and J by 3 bases, with 4 bases of the junction left unmatched. CDR3 residues: CASSETSGVYNEQFF. The DNA of the CDR3 is TGCGCCAGCAGCGAAACTAGCGGGGTCTACAATGAGCAGTTCTTC.

The DNA of the CDR3 is TGCGCCAGCAGCTTGGACAGAAACTACGAGCAGTACTTC. As protein: CASSLDRNYEQYF. The rearrangement links TRBV5-1 to TRBJ2-7; D unresolved. This CDR3 comprises 13 residues. V gave up 0 bases and J gave up 3 bases, with 7 bases separating them. Looked up from germline, CDR1 is SGHRS and CDR2 is YFSETQ.

V gene TRBV7-9 combines with J gene TRBJ2-1; the D gene is possibly TRBD1 (7 bases). CDR1 is SEHNR and CDR2 is FQNEAQ in the germline V gene (reference sequence). The CDR3 totals 14 residues. Trimming pared 6 bases from V and 4 bases from J, leaving 13 bases between. The CDR3 sequence: CASRGQGGYNEQFF. DNA of the CDR3: TGTGCCAGCAGGGGGCAGGGGGGATACAATGAGCAGTTCTTC.

This clone was recorded once. This chain links TRBV27 with TRBJ1-6; 9 bases align to TRBD1. The CDR3 runs to 17 residues. Trimming at V came to 7 bases and at J to 2 bases, leaving 9 bases not matched to a gene. CDR1 MNHEY and CDR2 SMNVEV come from the germline V gene (reference sequence). The CDR3 DNA is TGTGCCAGCATGCCGGGACAGGGAATGCCCTATAATTCACCCCTCCACTTT. Translating it yields CASMPGQGMPYNSPLHF.

This chain connects TRBV2 to TRBJ1-1, with D possibly being TRBD1 (5 bases). V shed 6 bases and J shed 0 bases, with 8 bases lying between them. Looked up from germline, CDR1 is SNHLY and CDR2 is FYNNEI. The CDR3 is made up of 13 amino acids. The CDR3 loop is CASSRGMNTEAFF. CDR3 nucleotide sequence: TGTGCCAGCAGCCGGGGGATGAACACTGAAGCTTTCTTT.

This clone has just a few counts. The chain has TRBV24-1 and TRBJ2-2; the match to TRBD1 covers 10 bases. The J segment lost 5 bases and the V segment lost 2 bases, leaving 1 base of the junction unmatched. The CDR3 runs to 15 residues. CDR1 and CDR2 from the germline V gene are KGHDR and SFDVKD. Written as DNA, the CDR3 is TGTGCCACCAGTGATTGGACAGGGGGAACCGGGGAGCTGTTTTTT. Translation: CATSDWTGGTGELFF.

The chain has TRBV10-2 and TRBJ2-2; D remains ambiguous. V lost 6 bases, J lost 2 bases, and 13 bases lay in between. CDR3 length: 15 residues. Germline V gene lookup returns CDR1 WSHSY and CDR2 SAAADI. CDR3 sequence: CASSPRLANTGELFF. The CDR3 DNA is TGCGCCAGCAGCCCCCGCCTGGCCAACACCGGGGAGCTGTTTTTT.

V is TRBV2 and J is TRBJ2-6; tentatively, D is TRBD1 (5 bases). The CDR3 sequence is 16 residues long. Trimming took 4 bases from V and 0 from J, leaving 10 bases between them. Germline CDR1 reads SNHLY; CDR2 reads FYNNEI. The CDR3 reads CASSVGAYSGANVLTF. The CDR3 DNA reads TGTGCCAGCAGTGTAGGGGCGTACTCTGGGGCCAACGTCCTGACTTTC.

This chain connects TRBV28 to TRBJ2-2; a possible D gene is TRBD2 (5 bases). The CDR3 covers 16 residues. The ends were cut back, 6 bases at V and 4 bases at J, with 18 bases in the middle. The germline V gene has CDR1 MDHEN and CDR2 SYDVKM. The CDR3 nucleotides read TGTGCCAGCAGCTTAGTCGGGGTACTTACCACCGGGGAGCTGTTTTTT. It is translated as CASSLVGVLTTGELFF.

This clone was observed a single time. V is TRBV5-1 and J is TRBJ1-1, with 8 bases that match TRBD1. The J segment lost 1 base and the V segment lost 4 bases, leaving 6 bases of the junction unmatched. CDR3 size: 15 residues. Germline values: CDR1 SGHRS, CDR2 YFSETQ. The CDR3 DNA reads TGCGCCAGCAGCGGGGGGACAGGAGCGAACACTGAAGCTTTCTTT. This encodes CASSGGTGANTEAFF.

This chain connects TRBV7-9 to TRBJ1-1, with D possibly TRBD1 on 5 matching bases. The CDR3 spans 14 residues. Germline V CDR1 and CDR2: SEHNR, FQNEAQ (reference sequence). V lost 2 bases and J lost 0, with 7 bases in between. The CDR3 loop is CASSLQGMNTEAFF. DNA for the CDR3: TGTGCCAGCAGCTTACAGGGTATGAACACTGAAGCTTTCTTT.

The rearrangement uses TRBV4-1 and TRBJ2-4; TRBD1 is a possible D gene (5 bases). Germline V gives CDR1 MGHRA, CDR2 YSYEKL. V was trimmed by 3 bases and J by 9 bases, leaving 15 bases between them. CDR3 length: 14 residues. This CDR3 reads CASSQYPGSPIQYF. CDR3 coding DNA: TGCGCCAGCAGCCAGTACCCAGGGTCTCCCATTCAGTACTTC.

The chain employs TRBV25-1 and TRBJ1-6; 7 bases are shared with TRBD1. V gave up 3 bases and J gave up 8 bases; unmatched junction bases: 7. The CDR3 contains 15 residues. Germline V gene lookup returns CDR1 MGHDK and CDR2 SYGVNS. The CDR3 DNA is TGTGCCAGCAGTGAGTCCTTCAGGGGGTATTCACCCCTCCACTTT. Protein sequence: CASSESFRGYSPLHF.

This clone has more than one count but fewer than ten. V usage is TRBV7-2 and J usage is TRBJ2-7; weak D call: TRBD1 (6 bases). The CDR3 length is 15 residues. Germline CDR1 and CDR2: SGHTA and FQGNSA. The V gene lost 0 bases and the J gene lost 3 bases, with 12 bases spanning the gap. The CDR3 region is CASSLAGAADYEQYF. The CDR3 nucleotides are TGTGCCAGCAGCTTAGCGGGGGCAGCTGACTACGAGCAGTACTTC.

The V call is TRBV2, the J call TRBJ1-5, with 7 bases aligning to TRBD1. Germline loops: CDR1 SNHLY, CDR2 FYNNEI. The trim removed 5 bases at V and 7 bases at J, leaving 5 bases unmatched. The length of the CDR3 is 13 residues. CDR3 region: CASSIQGGQPQHF. The CDR3 nucleotides are TGTGCCAGCAGTATTCAGGGGGGCCAGCCCCAGCATTTT.

The chain couples TRBV11-2 to TRBJ2-7; 11 nucleotides match TRBD2. This CDR3 is built from 15 residues. Germline CDR1 is SGHAT and CDR2 is FQNNGV. V was pared by 0 bases and J by 5 bases, with 3 bases of the junction left unmatched. CDR3 DNA sequence: TGTGCCAGCAGCTTAGAGAGACTAGCGGGGCACGAGCAGTACTTC. Its protein product is CASSLERLAGHEQYF.

The CDR3 DNA is TGTGCCAGCAGTCCGACTAGCGGGGCCCTTAGCACAGATACGCAGTATTTT. Its protein product is CASSPTSGALSTDTQYF. This chain uses TRBV28 with TRBJ2-3, with 11 bases that match TRBD2. The CDR3 is 17 residues long. The J segment lost 0 bases and the V segment lost 5 bases, leaving 7 bases of the junction unmatched. Germline values: CDR1 MDHEN, CDR2 SYDVKM. The full variable domain, rest sourced from reference TRBV28 and TRBJ2-3, is DVKVTQSSRYLVKRTGEKVFLECVQDMDHENMFWYRQDPGLGLRLIYFSYDVKMKEKGDIPEGYSVSREKKERFSLILESASTNQTSMYLCASSPTSGALSTDTQYFGPGTRLTVL.

The gene calls are TRBV10-3 and TRBJ2-7, with D maybe TRBD2 (7 bases). With 3 bases removed from V and 2 bases from J, the gap between germline ends came to 14 bases. In germline, CDR1 is ENHRY, CDR2 SYGVKD. CDR3 size: 15 residues. The CDR3 DNA reads TGTGCCATCAGTGATTCTGGCGGGGGCCCCTACGAGCAGTACTTC. This gives the protein CAISDSGGGPYEQYF.

The chain recombines TRBV3-1 (or the pseudogene TRBV3-2) with TRBJ2-7; possibly TRBD2 for D (6 bases). The germline V gene has CDR1 LGHDT and CDR2 YNNKEL (reference sequence). CDR3 length: 18 amino acids. Trimming removed 5 bases at V and 3 bases at J, with 26 bases between. CDR3 sequence reads: CASSIRKSRALGGYEQYF. CDR3 DNA: TGTGCCAGCAGCATACGAAAGTCCCGGGCTTTGGGAGGCTACGAGCAGTACTTC.

V is TRBV20-1 and J is TRBJ2-7, with D possibly TRBD2 on 5 matching bases. The V end lost 0 bases, the J end lost 7 bases, and 7 bases lay between the germline ends. This CDR3 contains 11 residues. The V gene's germline CDR1 is DFQATT and CDR2 SNEGSKA (reference sequence). CDR3 sequence (DNA): TGCAGTGCTAGAGATGAGGGAGAGCAGTACTTC. Its translation: CSARDEGEQYF.

The chain joins TRBV12-5 to TRBJ1-5; 8 positions agree with TRBD1. Losses at the gene ends were 3 bases for V and 4 bases for J; bases not matched to a gene: 11. The length of the CDR3 is 17 residues. CDR1 and CDR2 from the germline V gene are LGHNT and FRNRAP. The CDR3 nucleotides read TGTGCTAGTGGTTTCTTCCGGACAGGGAAAGCAAATCAGCCCCAGCATTTT. Its protein is CASGFFRTGKANQPQHF.

This clone was picked up a small number of times. The junction departs from the called germline gene at one end, perhaps through a read error. The chain carries TRBV2 and TRBJ1-1, with a tentative D call TRBD1 (6 bases). From germline, CDR1 is SNHLY and CDR2 FYNNEI. This CDR3 spans 13 amino acids. CDR3 amino acids: CASSEGGETEAFF. CDR3 coding DNA: TGTGCCAGCAGCGAAGGGGGAGAAACTGAAGCTTTCTTT.

This clone was seen a single time. The chain couples TRBV19 to TRBJ2-5; 9 bases map to TRBD1. Germline values: CDR1 LNHDA, CDR2 SQIVND (reference sequence). The length of the CDR3 is 15 residues. V trimming: 8 bases; J trimming: 1 base; junction bases outside the gene matches: 8. Written as DNA, the CDR3 is TGTGCCAGTTCGTCGACAGGGGGGGGCCAAGAGACCCAGTACTTC. It is translated as CASSSTGGGQETQYF.